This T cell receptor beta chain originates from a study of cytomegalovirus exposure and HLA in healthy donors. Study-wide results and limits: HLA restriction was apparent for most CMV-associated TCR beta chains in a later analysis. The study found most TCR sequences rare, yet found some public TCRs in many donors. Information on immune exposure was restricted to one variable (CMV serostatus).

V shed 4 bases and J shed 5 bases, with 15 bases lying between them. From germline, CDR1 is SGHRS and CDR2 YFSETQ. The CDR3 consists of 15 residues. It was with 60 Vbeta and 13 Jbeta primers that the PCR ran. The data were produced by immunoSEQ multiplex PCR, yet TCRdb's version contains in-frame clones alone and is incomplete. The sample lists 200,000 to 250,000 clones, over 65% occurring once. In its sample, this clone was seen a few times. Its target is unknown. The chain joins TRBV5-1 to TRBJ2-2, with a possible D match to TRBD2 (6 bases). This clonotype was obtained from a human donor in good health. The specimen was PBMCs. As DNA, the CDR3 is TGCGCCAGCAGCGGAACGGAGGGAGGTACCGGGGAGCTGTTTTTT. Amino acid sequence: CASSGTEGGTGELFF.